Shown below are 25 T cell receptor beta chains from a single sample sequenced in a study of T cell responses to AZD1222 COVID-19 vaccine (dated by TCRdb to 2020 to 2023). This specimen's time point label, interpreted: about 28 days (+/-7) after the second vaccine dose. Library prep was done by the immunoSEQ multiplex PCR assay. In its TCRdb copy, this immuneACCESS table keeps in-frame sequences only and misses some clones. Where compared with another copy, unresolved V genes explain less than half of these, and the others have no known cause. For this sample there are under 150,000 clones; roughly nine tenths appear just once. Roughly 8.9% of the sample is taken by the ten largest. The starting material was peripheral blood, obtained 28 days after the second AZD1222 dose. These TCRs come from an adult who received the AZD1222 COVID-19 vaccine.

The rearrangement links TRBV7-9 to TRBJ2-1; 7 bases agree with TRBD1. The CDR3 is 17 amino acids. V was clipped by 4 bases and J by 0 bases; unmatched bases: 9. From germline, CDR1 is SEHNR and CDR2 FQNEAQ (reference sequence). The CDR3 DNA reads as TGTGCCAGCAGCTCCCTTCGAGGGGACAGCTCCTACAATGAGCAGTTCTTC. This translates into CASSSLRGDSSYNEQFF.

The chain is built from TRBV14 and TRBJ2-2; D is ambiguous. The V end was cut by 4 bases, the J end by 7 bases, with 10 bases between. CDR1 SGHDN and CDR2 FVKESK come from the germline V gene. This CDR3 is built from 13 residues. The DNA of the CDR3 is TGTGCCAGCAGCCTCCAATTGAGCGGGGAGCTGTTTTTT. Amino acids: CASSLQLSGELFF.

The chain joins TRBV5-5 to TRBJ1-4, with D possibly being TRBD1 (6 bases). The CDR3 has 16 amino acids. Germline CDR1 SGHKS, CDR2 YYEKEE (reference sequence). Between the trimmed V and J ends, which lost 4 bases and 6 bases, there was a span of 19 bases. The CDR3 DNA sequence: TGTGCCAGCAGCCCTTTACAGGGAGCGGGGGATGAAAAACTGTTTTTT. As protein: CASSPLQGAGDEKLFF.

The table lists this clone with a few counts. The CDR3 DNA follows: TGTGCCAGCAGCGAAAACAGGGGGGCTAATGAAAAACTGTTTTTT. Its translation is CASSENRGANEKLFF. The chain couples TRBV2 to TRBJ1-4; 8 bases are shared with TRBD1. The CDR3 has 15 residues. Germline-derived CDR1 and CDR2 are SNHLY and FYNNEI. Unmatched junction bases numbered 6, after V lost 6 bases and J lost 3 bases.

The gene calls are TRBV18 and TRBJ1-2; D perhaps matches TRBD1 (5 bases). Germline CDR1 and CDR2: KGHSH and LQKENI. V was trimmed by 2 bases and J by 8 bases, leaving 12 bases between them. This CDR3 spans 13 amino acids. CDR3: CASSPERAGGYTF. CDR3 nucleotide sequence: TGTGCCAGCTCACCAGAGAGGGCAGGGGGCTACACCTTC.

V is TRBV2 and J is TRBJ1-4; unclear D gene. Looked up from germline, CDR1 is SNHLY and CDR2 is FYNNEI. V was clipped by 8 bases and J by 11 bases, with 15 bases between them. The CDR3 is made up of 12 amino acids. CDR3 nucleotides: TGTGCCAGCGTCTCCGGGCATGGGAAACTGTTTTTT. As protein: CASVSGHGKLFF.

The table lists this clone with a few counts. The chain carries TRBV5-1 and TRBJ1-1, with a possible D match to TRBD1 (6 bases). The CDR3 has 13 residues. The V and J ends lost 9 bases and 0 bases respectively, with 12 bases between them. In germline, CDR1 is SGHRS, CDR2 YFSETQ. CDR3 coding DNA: TGCGCCACGACGACAGGTCTGAACACTGAAGCTTTCTTT. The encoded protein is CATTTGLNTEAFF.

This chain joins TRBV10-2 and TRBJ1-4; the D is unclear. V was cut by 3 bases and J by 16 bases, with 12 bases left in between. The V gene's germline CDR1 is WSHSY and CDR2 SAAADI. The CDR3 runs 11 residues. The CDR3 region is CASSDLGFQFF. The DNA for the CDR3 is TGCGCCAGCAGTGATTTGGGTTTTCAGTTTTTT.

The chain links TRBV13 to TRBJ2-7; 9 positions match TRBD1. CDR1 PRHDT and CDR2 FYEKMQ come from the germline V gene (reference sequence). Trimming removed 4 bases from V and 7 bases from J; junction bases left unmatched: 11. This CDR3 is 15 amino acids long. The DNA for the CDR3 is TGTGCCAGCAGCTCCCAGGGACAGGGTGGTAATGAGCAGTACTTC. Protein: CASSSQGQGGNEQYF. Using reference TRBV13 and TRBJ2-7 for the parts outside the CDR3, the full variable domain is AAGVIQSPRHLIKEKRETATLKCYPIPRHDTVYWYQQGPGQDPQFLISFYEKMQSDKGSIPDRFSAQQFSDYHSELNMSSLELGDSALYFCASSSQGQGGNEQYFGPGTRLTVT.

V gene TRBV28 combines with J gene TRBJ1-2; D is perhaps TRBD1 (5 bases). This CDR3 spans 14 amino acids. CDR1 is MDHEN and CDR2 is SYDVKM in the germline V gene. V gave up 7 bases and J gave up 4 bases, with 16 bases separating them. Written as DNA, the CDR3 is TGTGCCAGCAATCGCCCGGGGCCCGGCTATGGCTACACCTTC. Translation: CASNRPGPGYGYTF.

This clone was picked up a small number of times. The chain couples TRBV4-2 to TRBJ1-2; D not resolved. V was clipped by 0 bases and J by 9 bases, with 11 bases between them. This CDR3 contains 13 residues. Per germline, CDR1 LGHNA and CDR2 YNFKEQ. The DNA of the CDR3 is TGTGCCAGCAGCCAAGATAACCGGCAGAGCTACACCTTC. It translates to CASSQDNRQSYTF.

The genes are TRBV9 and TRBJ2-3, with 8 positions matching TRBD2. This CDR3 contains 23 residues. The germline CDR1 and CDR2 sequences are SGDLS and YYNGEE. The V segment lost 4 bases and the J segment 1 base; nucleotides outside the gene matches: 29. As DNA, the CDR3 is TGTGCCAGCAGCCCCCGCGGGGCCGTTTCGCGGGGGGTCGGGGGGGACGGCACAGATACGCAGTATTTT. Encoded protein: CASSPRGAVSRGVGGDGTDTQYF.

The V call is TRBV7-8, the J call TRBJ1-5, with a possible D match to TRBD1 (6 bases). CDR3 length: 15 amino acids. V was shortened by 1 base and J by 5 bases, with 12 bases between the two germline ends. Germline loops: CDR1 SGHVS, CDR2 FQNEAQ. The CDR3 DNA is TGTGCCAGCAGCTTAGGTCAGGGGTCGTATCAGCCCCAGCATTTT. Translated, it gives CASSLGQGSYQPQHF. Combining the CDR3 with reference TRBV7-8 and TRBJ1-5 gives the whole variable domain GAGVSQSPRYKVAKRGQDVALRCDPISGHVSLFWYQQALGQGPEFLTYFQNEAQLDKSGLPSDRFFAERPEGSVSTLKIQRTQQEDSAVYLCASSLGQGSYQPQHFGDGTRLSIL.

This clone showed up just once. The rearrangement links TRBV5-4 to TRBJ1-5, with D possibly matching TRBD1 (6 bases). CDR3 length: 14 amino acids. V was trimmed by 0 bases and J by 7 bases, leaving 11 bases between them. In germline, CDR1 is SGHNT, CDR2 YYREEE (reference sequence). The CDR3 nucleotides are TGTGCCAGCAGCTTGGGTGGGGGGCAACAGCCCCAGCATTTT. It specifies CASSLGGGQQPQHF.

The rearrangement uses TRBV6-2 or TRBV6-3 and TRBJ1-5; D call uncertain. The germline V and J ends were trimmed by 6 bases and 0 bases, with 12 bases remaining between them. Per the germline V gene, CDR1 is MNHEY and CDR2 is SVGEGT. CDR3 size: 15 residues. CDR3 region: CASSLQHVSNQPQHF. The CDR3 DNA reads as TGTGCCAGCAGCCTACAACACGTTAGCAATCAGCCCCAGCATTTT.

The CDR3 DNA reads TGCAGTGCAGGGGGTGATTCACCCCTCCACTTT. The encoded protein is CSAGGDSPLHF. The chain carries TRBV20-1 and TRBJ1-6; weak D call: TRBD1 (6 bases). Per germline, CDR1 DFQATT and CDR2 SNEGSKA (reference sequence). The CDR3 loop spans 11 amino acids. V was trimmed by 6 bases and J by 8 bases, leaving 8 bases between them.

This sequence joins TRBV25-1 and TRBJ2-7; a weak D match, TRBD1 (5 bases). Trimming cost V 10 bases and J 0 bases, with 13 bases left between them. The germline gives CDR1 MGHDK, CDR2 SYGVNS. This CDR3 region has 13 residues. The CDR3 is CATLEDSSYEQYF. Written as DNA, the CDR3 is TGTGCCACCCTAGAAGACAGCTCCTACGAGCAGTACTTC.

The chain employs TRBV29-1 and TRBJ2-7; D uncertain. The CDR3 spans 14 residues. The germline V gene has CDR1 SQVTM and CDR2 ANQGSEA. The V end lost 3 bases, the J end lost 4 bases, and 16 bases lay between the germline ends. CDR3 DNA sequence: TGCAGCGTTGATGTACAGCGTGACTCTTACGAGCAGTACTTC. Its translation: CSVDVQRDSYEQYF.

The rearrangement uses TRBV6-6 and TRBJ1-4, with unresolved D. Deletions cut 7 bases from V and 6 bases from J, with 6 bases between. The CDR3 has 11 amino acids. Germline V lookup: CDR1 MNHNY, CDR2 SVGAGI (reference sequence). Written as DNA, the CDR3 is TGTGCCAGCATAGGCGATGAAAAACTGTTTTTT. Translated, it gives CASIGDEKLFF.

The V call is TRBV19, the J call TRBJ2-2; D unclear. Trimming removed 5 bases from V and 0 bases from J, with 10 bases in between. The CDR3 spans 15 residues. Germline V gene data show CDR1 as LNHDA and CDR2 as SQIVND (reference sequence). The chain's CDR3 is CASSVGQTNTGELFF. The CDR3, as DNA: TGTGCCAGTAGTGTTGGTCAGACGAACACCGGGGAGCTGTTTTTT. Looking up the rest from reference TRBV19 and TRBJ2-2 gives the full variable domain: DGGITQSPKYLFRKEGQNVTLSCEQNLNHDAMYWYRQDPGQGLRLIYYSQIVNDFQKGDIAEGYSVSREKKESFPLTVTSAQKNPTAFYLCASSVGQTNTGELFFGEGSRLTVL.

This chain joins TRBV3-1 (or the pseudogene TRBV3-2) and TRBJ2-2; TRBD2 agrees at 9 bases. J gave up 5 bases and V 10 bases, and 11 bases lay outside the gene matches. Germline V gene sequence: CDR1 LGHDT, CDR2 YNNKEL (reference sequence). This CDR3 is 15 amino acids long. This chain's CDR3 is CATTTGLAWTGELFF. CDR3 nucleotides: TGTGCCACTACCACCGGACTAGCGTGGACCGGGGAGCTGTTTTTT.

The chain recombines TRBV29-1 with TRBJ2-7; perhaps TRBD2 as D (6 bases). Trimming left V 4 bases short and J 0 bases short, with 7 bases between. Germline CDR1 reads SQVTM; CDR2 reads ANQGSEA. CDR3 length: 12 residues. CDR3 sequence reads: CSVVGSSYEQYF. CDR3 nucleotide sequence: TGCAGCGTTGTCGGGAGCTCCTACGAGCAGTACTTC.

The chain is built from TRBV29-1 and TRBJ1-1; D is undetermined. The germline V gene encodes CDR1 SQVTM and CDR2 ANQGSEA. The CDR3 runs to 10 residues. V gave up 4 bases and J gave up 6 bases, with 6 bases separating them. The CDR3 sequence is CSVGGSEAFF. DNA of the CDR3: TGCAGCGTTGGTGGCTCTGAAGCTTTCTTT.

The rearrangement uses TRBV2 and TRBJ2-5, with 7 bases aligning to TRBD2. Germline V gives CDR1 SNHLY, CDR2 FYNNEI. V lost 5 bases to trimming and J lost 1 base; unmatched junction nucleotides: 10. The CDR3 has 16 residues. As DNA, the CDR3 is TGTGCCAGCAGTCTTGGGGCAGCGGGGTCCCAAGAGACCCAGTACTTC. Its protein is CASSLGAAGSQETQYF.

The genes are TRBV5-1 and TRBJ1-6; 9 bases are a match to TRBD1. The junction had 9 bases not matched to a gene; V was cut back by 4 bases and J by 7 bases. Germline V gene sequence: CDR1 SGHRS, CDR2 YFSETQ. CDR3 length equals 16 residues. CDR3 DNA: TGCGCCAGCAGCGATCCGGGACAGGGTTTGAATTCACCCCTCCACTTT. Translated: CASSDPGQGLNSPLHF.